Listed here are 3 T cell receptor beta chains from one sample, sequenced in a study of blood T cells in healthy people across ages. PCR was performed a second time for roughly 7 to 11 cycles using a sample-barcoded 5' primer and a J-beta primer mix. MiXCR, applied by TCRdb to the 5' RACE reads, yields one record per CDR3 protein. The sample lists over 1,500,000 distinct CDR3 sequences, about two fifths seen once, with under 30% in the top ten. The material sequenced was blood. These receptors came from a human donor in good health.

Remarks on this clonotype: It may be a read error: a sequence one base away is much more abundant. The chain recombines TRBV29-1 with TRBJ2-3; D is ambiguous. Germline values: CDR1 SQVTM, CDR2 ANQGSEA. The CDR3 runs 13 residues. The CDR3 loop reads CSGSPPSADTQDF. CDR3 bases: TGCAGCGGAAGCCCCCCAAGCGCAGATACGCAGGATTTT.

This chain links TRBV29-1 with TRBJ2-5; 10 bases agree with TRBD1. The CDR3 length is 15 residues. CDR1 SQVTM and CDR2 ANQGSEA come from the germline V gene. J was trimmed by 11 bases and V by 3 bases; bases with no gene match: 15. This CDR3 is CSVEYPGTGVLRQYF. Here the CDR3 DNA reads TGCAGCGTTGAGTACCCCGGGACAGGGGTCTTGAGGCAGTACTTC.

This chain connects TRBV5-1 to TRBJ2-1, with 7 bases lining up with TRBD2. Germline V gene data show CDR1 as SGHRS and CDR2 as YFSETQ. The CDR3 is 16 amino acids. The J segment lost 8 bases and the V segment lost 3 bases, leaving 14 bases of the junction unmatched. CDR3 nucleotide sequence: TGCGCCAGCAGCTCGGGACTAAACATGGCCTCGGATGAGCAGTTCTTC. Amino acids: CASSSGLNMASDEQFF.